The rows below give T cell receptor beta chains drawn from one sample of a study of blood T cell repertoires in COVID-19. Libraries were prepared by immunoSEQ multiplex PCR; TCRdb keeps only in-frame clonotypes and omits some of them. Here the sample spans tens of thousands of clones, roughly 90% being singletons. The sequencing sample was made of peripheral blood. These receptors were taken from a man aged 50-60 years with active or convalescent COVID-19. Both conserved end residues are part of each CDR3. The D gene is left open where the match is weak. Size tells how often a clone was seen (once, few, many) or the class of an expanded clone, and some rows leave it out.

J gene	D gene	V gene	clone size	CDR3 protein	CDR3 DNA
TRBJ1-1	TRBD1	TRBV10-1	NA	CASSDEGAITEAFF	TGCGCCAGCAGTGATGAGGGGGCGATCACTGAAGCTTTCTTT
TRBJ2-6	TRBD1	TRBV24-1	NA	CATSVGQGALGANVLTF	TGTGCCACCAGTGTCGGACAGGGGGCATTAGGGGCCAACGTCCTGACTTTC
TRBJ2-5	NA	TRBV7-2	once	CASGGLSGTQYF	TGTGCCAGCGGTGGCCTCAGCGGGACCCAGTACTTC
TRBJ1-1	NA	TRBV29-1	NA	CSVVSVQNTEAFF	TGCAGCGTTGTTTCCGTACAGAACACTGAAGCTTTCTTT
TRBJ2-5	TRBD2	TRBV4-2	NA	CASSQDSGGPPETQYF	TGTGCCAGCAGCCAAGATTCGGGAGGGCCTCCAGAGACCCAGTACTTC
TRBJ2-3	TRBD2	TRBV18	once	CASSRNRRGETTDTQYF	TGTGCCAGCTCAAGGAACAGGCGGGGGGAAACCACAGATACGCAGTATTTT
TRBJ1-2	NA	TRBV2	NA	CASTYGSGYGYTF	TGTGCCAGCACCTACGGGTCAGGGTATGGCTACACCTTC
TRBJ2-7	TRBD1	TRBV4-1	few	CASSQEYRGPYEQYF	TGCGCCAGCAGCCAAGAGTACAGGGGTCCCTACGAGCAGTACTTC
TRBJ2-7	NA	TRBV7-2	NA	CASSLNRVTREQYF	TGTGCCAGCAGCTTGAACAGGGTTACGCGAGAGCAGTACTTC
TRBJ1-3	NA	TRBV5-1	NA	CASSLVAGSGNTIYF	TGCGCCAGCAGCTTGGTCGCAGGGTCTGGAAACACCATATATTTT
TRBJ1-3	NA	TRBV7-7	NA	CASSPGRGNGNTIYF	TGTGCCAGCAGCCCCGGGAGGGGCAATGGAAACACCATATATTTT
TRBJ2-1	TRBD2	TRBV6-4	NA	CASSVTSGSYEQFF	TGTGCCAGCAGTGTAACTAGCGGGAGCTATGAGCAGTTCTTC
TRBJ2-3	TRBD2	TRBV5-1	once	CASSLGTSGSTDTQYF	TGCGCCAGCAGCTTAGGGACTAGCGGGAGCACAGATACGCAGTATTTT
TRBJ2-5	TRBD2	TRBV5-1	once	CASSSGLAGPQETQYF	TGCGCCAGCAGCTCAGGACTAGCGGGCCCCCAAGAGACCCAGTACTTC
TRBJ1-1	NA	TRBV6-1	once	CASSDRYTEAFF	TGTGCCAGCAGTGACAGATACACTGAAGCTTTCTTT
TRBJ2-6	NA	TRBV6-5	NA	CATSNSGPGANVLTF	TGTGCCACCTCCAACTCAGGGCCTGGGGCCAACGTCCTGACTTTC
TRBJ1-3	TRBD1	TRBV4-3	NA	CASGQGANSGNTIYF	TGCGCCAGTGGACAGGGGGCGAACTCTGGAAACACCATATATTTT
TRBJ2-1	TRBD2	TRBV24-1	NA	CATSDLSGGAYNEQFF	TGTGCCACCAGTGATTTGAGCGGGGGGGCCTACAATGAGCAGTTCTTC
TRBJ1-2	TRBD1	TRBV30	NA	CAWIGLRDSSNYGYTF	TGTGCCTGGATAGGGCTTAGGGACAGTTCCAACTATGGCTACACCTTC
TRBJ1-5	TRBD1	TRBV7-6	NA	CASSLQGDQPQHF	TGTGCCAGCAGCTTACAGGGGGATCAGCCCCAGCATTTT
TRBJ1-1	NA	TRBV9	NA	CASRPRGGLMNTEAFF	TGTGCCAGCAGACCCCGGGGGGGGCTGATGAACACTGAAGCTTTCTTT
TRBJ1-3	TRBD1	TRBV6-1	NA	CASSDSGTGGNTIYF	TGTGCCAGCAGTGATTCCGGGACAGGTGGAAACACCATATATTTT
TRBJ1-1	TRBD1	TRBV5-1	NA	CASSLRTGTENTEAFF	TGCGCCAGCAGCTTAAGGACCGGGACAGAGAACACTGAAGCTTTCTTT
TRBJ2-7	TRBD1	TRBV4-3	once	CASSQGTGETYEQYF	TGCGCCAGCAGCCAGGGGACAGGGGAAACCTACGAGCAGTACTTC
TRBJ2-7	TRBD2	TRBV5-8	once	CASSLVLGGNLGYEQYF	TGTGCCAGCAGCTTGGTTTTGGGGGGGAACCTCGGCTACGAGCAGTACTTC
TRBJ1-5	TRBD1	TRBV19	NA	CASTRTGGFNQPQHF	TGTGCCAGTACCAGGACAGGGGGGTTCAATCAGCCCCAGCATTTT
TRBJ1-5	NA	TRBV3-1/TRBV3-2	NA	CASSQDSGDSNQPQHF	TGTGCCAGCAGCCAAGATTCAGGTGATAGCAATCAGCCCCAGCATTTT
TRBJ2-7	TRBD2	TRBV18	NA	CASSPRLAGRTPSYEQYF	TGTGCCAGCTCACCCCGACTAGCGGGCAGAACTCCCTCCTACGAGCAGTACTTC
TRBJ1-6	NA	TRBV2	NA	CASSEVVPLSALHF	TGTGCCAGCAGTGAGGTAGTGCCTCTGTCGGCCCTCCACTTT
TRBJ2-7	TRBD1	TRBV24-1	many	CATSDANRGIYEQYF	TGTGCCACCAGTGATGCAAACAGGGGGATTTACGAGCAGTACTTC
TRBJ1-5	NA	TRBV20-1	few	CSASPQGLGGNQPQHF	TGCAGTGCTAGTCCTCAGGGTCTCGGCGGCAATCAGCCCCAGCATTTT
TRBJ2-3	NA	TRBV30	NA	CAWGKTGKRIADTQYF	TGTGCCTGGGGGAAAACAGGGAAGAGGATTGCAGATACGCAGTATTTT
TRBJ2-3	NA	TRBV7-8	NA	CASIELASTDTQYF	TGTGCCAGCATCGAACTAGCAAGCACAGATACGCAGTATTTT
TRBJ1-3	TRBD1	TRBV30	NA	CAWTSVWDRGRRGNTIYF	TGTGCCTGGACAAGCGTTTGGGACAGGGGGCGCAGGGGAAACACCATATATTTT
TRBJ2-3	TRBD1	TRBV5-1	once	CASSLAGQGSDTQYF	TGCGCCAGCAGCTTGGCGGGACAGGGCTCAGATACGCAGTATTTT
TRBJ2-3	NA	TRBV4-1	NA	CASSQDSMRTDTQYF	TGCGCCAGCAGCCAAGATAGTATGAGAACAGATACGCAGTATTTT
TRBJ2-2	NA	TRBV5-1	NA	CASSLVARTNTGELFF	TGCGCCAGCAGCTTGGTGGCGCGGACGAACACCGGGGAGCTGTTTTTT
TRBJ2-3	NA	TRBV5-1	NA	CASSLGASDTDTQYF	TGCGCCAGCAGCTTGGGGGCGTCAGACACAGATACGCAGTATTTT
TRBJ1-5	NA	TRBV7-2	NA	CASSLESHSNQPQHF	TGTGCCAGCAGCTTAGAAAGCCATAGCAATCAGCCCCAGCATTTT
TRBJ1-5	NA	TRBV14	NA	CASSPFAGQPQHF	TGTGCCAGCAGCCCGTTTGCCGGGCAGCCCCAGCATTTT
TRBJ1-1	NA	TRBV18	NA	CASSPDRRLNTEAFF	TGTGCCAGCTCACCTGACAGGCGATTGAACACTGAAGCTTTCTTT
TRBJ2-5	TRBD2	TRBV5-4	once	CASSLGSTSGVAQYF	TGTGCCAGCAGCTTGGGGTCGACTAGCGGGGTGGCCCAGTACTTC
TRBJ2-5	NA	TRBV30	NA	CAWTRGTVQETQYF	TGTGCCTGGACCCGCGGGACGGTTCAAGAGACCCAGTACTTC
TRBJ2-7	TRBD1	TRBV2	NA	CASRRTGNAYEQYF	TGTGCCAGCAGGAGGACAGGGAACGCCTACGAGCAGTACTTC
TRBJ2-1	TRBD2	TRBV3-1/TRBV3-2	once	CASSQLAGGVHQFF	TGTGCCAGCAGCCAATTAGCGGGAGGGGTTCATCAGTTCTTC